These 30 T cell receptor beta chains share one sample of origin, sequenced in a study of blood T cell repertoires in COVID-19. The assay was immunoSEQ multiplex PCR, and TCRdb's table has in-frame clones only and misses some. The sample contains 150,000 to 200,000 clones, 79% of which appear only once. Input material: peripheral blood. These receptors were taken from a man in his sixties with active or convalescent COVID-19.

This rearrangement joins TRBV11-3 to TRBJ2-1; 12 positions match TRBD2. V was pared by 5 bases and J by 8 bases, with 13 bases of the junction left unmatched. The CDR3 consists of 17 residues. CDR1 is SGHNT, CDR2 YENEEA, per germline. CDR3 sequence: CASSPRSGLAGGDEQFF. The CDR3, as DNA: TGTGCCAGCAGCCCTCGGTCAGGGCTAGCGGGAGGGGATGAGCAGTTCTTC.

This sequence joins TRBV7-7 and TRBJ2-1, with TRBD2 as a possible D gene (5 bases). The germline V gene has CDR1 SSHAT and CDR2 FNYEAQ (reference sequence). With 2 bases removed from V and 5 bases from J, the gap between germline ends came to 16 bases. CDR3 length: 16 amino acids. The CDR3 coding sequence is TGTGCCAGCAGCTTACCTCCCGGTACGGGGAACAATGAGCAGTTCTTC. Protein product: CASSLPPGTGNNEQFF.

The genes are TRBV6-5 and TRBJ1-2, with 8 bases fitting TRBD1. V dropped 4 bases and J dropped 0; count of bases not matched to a gene: 7. The CDR3 is 16 residues long. CDR1 and CDR2 (germline): MNHEY, SVGAGI. In DNA, the CDR3 is TGTGCCAGCAGTTCCCCGGGACAGGAACCTAACTATGGCTACACCTTC. Protein: CASSSPGQEPNYGYTF.

In the case of this clone: The germline gene is not matched at one end of the junction; a read error may be the cause. V is TRBV2 and J is TRBJ2-7, with D perhaps matching TRBD1 (5 bases). CDR1 is SNHLY and CDR2 is FYNNEI in the germline V gene. The CDR3 contains 11 residues. CDR3 residues: CASSASGQEHF. CDR3 coding DNA: TGTGCCAGCAGTGCATCAGGGCAGGAGCACTTC.

The chain employs TRBV5-1 and TRBJ2-5, with D possibly being TRBD1 (6 bases). Germline values: CDR1 SGHRS, CDR2 YFSETQ. The CDR3 runs to 15 residues. V lost 0 bases to trimming and J lost 1 base, with 10 bases between them. The CDR3 coding sequence is TGCGCCAGCAGCTTGGTGGGACAACCCCAAGAGACCCAGTACTTC. It translates to CASSLVGQPQETQYF.

The chain links TRBV6-4 to TRBJ2-4; D is perhaps TRBD2 (5 bases). There are 14 residues in the CDR3. The germline V gene encodes CDR1 MRHNA and CDR2 SNTAGT. Between the trimmed V and J ends, which lost 2 bases and 6 bases, there was a span of 11 bases. CDR3 nucleotides: TGTGCCAGCAGTGACCCCCGGACTGGAAACATTCAGTACTTC. Its translation is CASSDPRTGNIQYF.

This clone showed up just a few times. The chain recombines TRBV6-5 with TRBJ2-2; possible D gene TRBD2, 6 bases. V lost 6 bases and J lost 7, with 18 bases in between. Looked up from germline, CDR1 is MNHEY and CDR2 is SVGAGI. The CDR3 sequence is 15 residues long. For the CDR3, the DNA is TGTGCCAGCAGCCTTTCATCGGGGGATCTCGGGGAGCTGTTTTTT. It encodes CASSLSSGDLGELFF.

This clone came up a few times. The J gene is TRBJ2-7, the V gene TRBV7-3; TRBD2 aligns across 8 bases. Trimming at V came to 1 base and at J to 3 bases, leaving 11 bases not matched to a gene. Per germline, CDR1 SGHTA and CDR2 FQGTGA. The CDR3 is 17 residues long. The DNA for the CDR3 is TGTGCCAGCAGCTTAATATCCCGACTAGCGAGATACTACGAGCAGTACTTC. It translates to CASSLISRLARYYEQYF.

In its sample, this clone was seen once. The V call is TRBV6-2 or TRBV6-3, the J call TRBJ1-2; 7 positions agree with TRBD1. Trimming at V came to 6 bases and at J to 3 bases, leaving 4 bases not matched to a gene. This CDR3 comprises 13 residues. CDR1 MNHEY and CDR2 SVGEGT come from the germline V gene. The DNA of the CDR3 is TGTGCCAGCAGCTGGGGACAGTACTATGGCTACACCTTC. Translating it yields CASSWGQYYGYTF.

The rearrangement uses TRBV30 and TRBJ1-1; 9 bases fit TRBD1. This CDR3 contains 15 residues. Germline CDR1 and CDR2: GTSNPN and SVGIG (reference sequence). V was pared by 1 base and J by 0 bases, with 3 bases of the junction left unmatched. DNA for the CDR3: TGTGCCTGGAGTGGGGGGACAGGGATGAACACTGAAGCTTTCTTT. Amino acid sequence: CAWSGGTGMNTEAFF.

The rearrangement links TRBV2 to TRBJ2-3; perhaps TRBD2 as D (5 bases). Trimming took off 6 bases at V and 4 bases at J, with 11 bases between the two ends. The germline V gene encodes CDR1 SNHLY and CDR2 FYNNEI. The CDR3 extends over 13 amino acids. The CDR3 DNA follows: TGTGCCAGCAGCCTCGGGGAAGCAGATACGCAGTATTTT. This translates into CASSLGEADTQYF.

This chain joins TRBV6-2 or TRBV6-3 and TRBJ2-4, with 10 bases matching TRBD1. Germline values: CDR1 MNHEY, CDR2 SVGEGT. There are 14 residues in the CDR3. J was trimmed by 12 bases and V by 2 bases; bases with no gene match: 7. For the CDR3, the DNA is TGTGCCAGCAGTTACCGGACAGGGGGTGACGGTCAGTACTTC. This gives the protein CASSYRTGGDGQYF.

The J gene is TRBJ2-6, the V gene TRBV21-1; the table's D call of TRBD2 was not tested on the DNA. TRBV21-1 counts as a pseudogene. The CDR3 is 14 residues long. The CDR3 DNA reads as TGTGCCAGGGGAGGGAGCTCTGGGGCCAACGTCCTGACTTTC. Translation gives CARGGSSGANVLTF.

The rearrangement uses TRBV20-1 and TRBJ2-7, with D uncertain. CDR1 and CDR2 from the germline V gene are DFQATT and SNEGSKA (reference sequence). Trimming took 6 bases from V and 11 from J, leaving 14 bases between them. This CDR3 is 10 amino acids long. CDR3 region: CSAVSLEKYF. CDR3 DNA sequence: TGCAGTGCCGTTTCTCTGGAGAAGTACTTC.

The gene calls are TRBV27 and TRBJ1-1; D is uncertain. Trimming stripped 6 bases from V and 8 bases from J, with 19 bases between. Germline CDR1 is MNHEY and CDR2 is SMNVEV (reference sequence). The length of the CDR3 is 14 residues. CDR3 amino acids: CASRPAPNRAEAFF. The DNA for the CDR3 is TGTGCCAGCAGACCGGCGCCAAACAGAGCCGAAGCTTTCTTT.

This chain links TRBV11-2 with TRBJ1-5, with D perhaps matching TRBD1 (5 bases). There are 13 residues in the CDR3. CDR1 SGHAT and CDR2 FQNNGV come from the germline V gene. V lost 4 bases, J lost 8 bases, and 12 bases lay in between. CDR3 DNA: TGTGCCAGCAGCTCCGCAACGGGGGAGCCCCAGCATTTT. Protein: CASSSATGEPQHF.

This clone was picked up a small number of times. V gene TRBV11-2 combines with J gene TRBJ2-2, with TRBD1 matching 8 bases. The germline gives CDR1 SGHAT, CDR2 FQNNGV. V lost 4 bases to trimming and J lost 15 bases; unmatched junction nucleotides: 10. The CDR3 is 13 amino acids. CDR3 sequence (DNA): TGTGCCAGCAGCTCCATCGAGGGGACAGGTTTGTTTTTT. Protein sequence: CASSSIEGTGLFF. The whole variable domain, filled in from reference TRBV11-2 and TRBJ2-2, reads EAGVAQSPRYKIIEKRQSVAFWCNPISGHATLYWYQQILGQGPKLLIQFQNNGVVDDSQLPKDRFSAERLKGVDSTLKIQPAKLEDSAVYLCASSSIEGTGLFFGEGSRLTVL.

V is TRBV14 and J is TRBJ1-1; tentative D call: TRBD1 (5 bases). The CDR3 totals 13 residues. V shed 4 bases and J shed 5 bases, with 11 bases lying between them. Germline loops: CDR1 SGHDN, CDR2 FVKESK. The CDR3 DNA reads as TGTGCCAGCAGCCTTACGCAGGGAACTGAAGCTTTCTTT. The encoded protein is CASSLTQGTEAFF.

Comment on this clone: A read error may account for a junction end that differs from germline. The genes are TRBV19 and TRBJ1-6; D ambiguous. The CDR3 is 13 residues long. Germline-derived CDR1 and CDR2 are LNHDA and SQIVND (reference sequence). The CDR3 loop reads CACSEGVNSPLHF. The CDR3 nucleotides are TGTGCCTGTAGTGAGGGCGTTAATTCACCCCTCCACTTT.

The V call is TRBV28, the J call TRBJ2-7, with 9 bases aligning to TRBD1. The ends lost 6 bases at V and 0 bases at J; junction bases unmatched: 6. The length of the CDR3 is 15 residues. CDR1 MDHEN and CDR2 SYDVKM come from the germline V gene. The CDR3 nucleotides are TGTGCCAGCAGCCACAGGGGGCTTTTCTCCTACGAGCAGTACTTC. Translated, it gives CASSHRGLFSYEQYF.

The CDR3 region is CASSFGASGRYNEQFF. CDR3 nucleotide sequence: TGTGCCAGCAGCTTCGGGGCTAGCGGGAGGTACAATGAGCAGTTCTTC. The chain has TRBV5-4 and TRBJ2-1; 11 nucleotides align to TRBD2. The germline V gene encodes CDR1 SGHNT and CDR2 YYREEE (reference sequence). This CDR3 contains 16 residues. Unmatched junction bases numbered 5, after V lost 2 bases and J lost 4 bases.

This clone was counted between two and nine times. This chain connects TRBV7-8 to TRBJ1-5, with D hard to call. The germline V and J ends were trimmed by 1 base and 9 bases, with 10 bases remaining between them. Per germline, CDR1 SGHVS and CDR2 FQNEAQ. The CDR3 is 13 residues long. In nucleotides, the CDR3 is TGTGCCAGCAGCTTAGAAGAGGGTAGGCCCCAGCATTTT. Its translation is CASSLEEGRPQHF.

V usage is TRBV2 and J usage is TRBJ1-1, with a possible D match to TRBD1 (5 bases). There are 11 residues in the CDR3. Trimming left V 8 bases short and J 5 bases short, with 9 bases between. The germline CDR1 and CDR2 sequences are SNHLY and FYNNEI. CDR3 protein: CASGGGTEAFF. As DNA, the CDR3 is TGTGCCAGCGGCGGGGGGACTGAAGCTTTCTTT.

The chain recombines TRBV30 with TRBJ2-3; D call uncertain. V lost 0 bases, J lost 8 bases, and 9 bases lay in between. The CDR3 spans 12 residues. Germline lookup yields CDR1 GTSNPN and CDR2 SVGIG (reference sequence). The CDR3 nucleotides read TGTGCCTGGAGTGTACAAGGCGGTACGCAGTATTTT. Its translation is CAWSVQGGTQYF.

V gene TRBV3-1 (or the pseudogene TRBV3-2) combines with J gene TRBJ2-7; maybe TRBD2 (7 bases). The CDR3 totals 14 residues. Trimming shortened V by 5 bases and J by 1 base, and 12 bases separated the two germline ends. Germline values: CDR1 LGHDT, CDR2 YNNKEL (reference sequence). CDR3 sequence reads: CASSRGGESYEQYF. The CDR3 region has the DNA TGTGCCAGCAGCAGAGGGGGGGAATCCTACGAGCAGTACTTC.

The sample holds one count of this clone. The CDR3 DNA is TGTGCCAGCAGCAAAGAACTAGCGGACTCCTCAAATGAGCAGTTCTTC. It specifies CASSKELADSSNEQFF. J is TRBJ2-1 and V is TRBV7-3, with 8 bases fitting TRBD2. V was clipped by 5 bases and J by 7 bases; unmatched bases: 13. In germline, CDR1 is SGHTA, CDR2 FQGTGA. This CDR3 spans 16 amino acids.

This rearrangement joins TRBV4-2 to TRBJ1-2; D perhaps matches TRBD1 (5 bases). With 1 base removed from V and 2 bases from J, the gap between germline ends came to 8 bases. The germline V gene has CDR1 LGHNA and CDR2 YNFKEQ. This CDR3 is built from 14 residues. CDR3 in DNA: TGTGCCAGCAGCCAAGGTTCAGGGAACTATGGCTACACCTTC. This gives the protein CASSQGSGNYGYTF.

CDR3 sequence reads: CASSLVTGYGYTF. DNA of the CDR3: TGTGCCAGCAGCTTAGTGACTGGCTATGGCTACACCTTC. The chain couples TRBV7-2 to TRBJ1-2; no firm D call. Germline V gene sequence: CDR1 SGHTA, CDR2 FQGNSA. V was clipped by 1 base and J by 4 bases, with 7 bases between them. CDR3 length: 13 amino acids.

This chain joins TRBV6-5 and TRBJ2-7; 9 nucleotides agree with TRBD2. J lost 0 bases, V lost 5 bases, and 2 bases had no gene match. Germline CDR1 MNHEY, CDR2 SVGAGI. This CDR3 comprises 14 residues. CDR3 nucleotide sequence: TGTGCCAGCAGTATTAGCGGGAGCTCCTACGAGCAGTACTTC. Amino acid sequence: CASSISGSSYEQYF.

The genes are TRBV27 and TRBJ2-7; 14 positions agree with TRBD2. The J segment lost 7 bases and the V segment lost 2 bases, leaving 4 bases of the junction unmatched. CDR1 MNHEY and CDR2 SMNVEV come from the germline V gene (reference sequence). CDR3 length: 15 residues. This CDR3 is CASSLRLAGGMEQYF. The CDR3 DNA is TGTGCCAGCAGTTTACGACTAGCGGGAGGGATGGAGCAGTACTTC.